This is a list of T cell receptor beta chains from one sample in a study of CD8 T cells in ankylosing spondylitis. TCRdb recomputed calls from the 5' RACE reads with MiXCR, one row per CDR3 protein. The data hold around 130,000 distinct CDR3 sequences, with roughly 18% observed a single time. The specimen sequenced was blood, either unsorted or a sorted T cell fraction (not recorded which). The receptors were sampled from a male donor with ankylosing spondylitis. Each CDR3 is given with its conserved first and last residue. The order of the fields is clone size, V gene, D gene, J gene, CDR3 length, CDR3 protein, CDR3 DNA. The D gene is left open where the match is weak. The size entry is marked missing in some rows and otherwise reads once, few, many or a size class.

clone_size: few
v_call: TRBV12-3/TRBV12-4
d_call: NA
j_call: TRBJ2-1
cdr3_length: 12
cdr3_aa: CASTQGGLPQFF
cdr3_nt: TGTGCCAGCACCCAGGGGGGACTGCCGCAGTTCTTC

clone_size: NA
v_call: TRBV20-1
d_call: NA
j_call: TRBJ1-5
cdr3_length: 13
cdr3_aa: CSVLDRVRQPQHF
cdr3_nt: TGCAGTGTACTTGATCGTGTGAGGCAGCCCCAGCATTTT

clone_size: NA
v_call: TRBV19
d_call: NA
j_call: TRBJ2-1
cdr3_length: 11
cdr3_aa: CASSIGEEQFF
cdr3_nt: TGTGCCAGTAGTATCGGCGAAGAGCAGTTCTTC

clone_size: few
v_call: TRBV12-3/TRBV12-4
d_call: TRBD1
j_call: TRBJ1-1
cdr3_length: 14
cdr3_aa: CASSPGTGGTEAFF
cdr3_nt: TGTGCCAGCAGTCCTGGGACAGGGGGCACTGAAGCTTTCTTT

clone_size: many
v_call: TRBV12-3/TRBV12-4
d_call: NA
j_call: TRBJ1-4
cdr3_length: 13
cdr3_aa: CASSFGFNEKLFF
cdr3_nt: TGTGCCAGCAGTTTCGGTTTTAATGAAAAACTGTTTTTT

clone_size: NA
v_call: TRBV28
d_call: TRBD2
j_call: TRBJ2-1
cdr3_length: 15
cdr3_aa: CASSPSGTSYNEQFF
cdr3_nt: TGTGCCAGCAGTCCTAGCGGCACCTCCTACAATGAGCAGTTCTTC

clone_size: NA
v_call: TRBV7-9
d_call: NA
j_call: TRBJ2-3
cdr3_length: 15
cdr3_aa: CASSLDTYNPDTQYF
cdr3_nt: TGTGCCAGCAGCTTAGACACTTACAACCCAGATACGCAGTATTTT

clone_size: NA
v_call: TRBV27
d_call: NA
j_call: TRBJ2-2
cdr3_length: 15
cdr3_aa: CASTPGALGAGELFF
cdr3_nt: TGTGCCAGCACCCCTGGGGCACTGGGTGCCGGGGAGCTGTTTTTT

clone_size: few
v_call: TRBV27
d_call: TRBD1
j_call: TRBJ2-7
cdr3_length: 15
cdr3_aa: CASSPRGTGSSEQYF
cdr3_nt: TGTGCCAGCAGTCCCCGCGGGACAGGGTCTTCCGAGCAGTACTTC

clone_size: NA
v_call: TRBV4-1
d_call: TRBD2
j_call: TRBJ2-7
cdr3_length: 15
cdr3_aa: CASRDARGGSDEQYF
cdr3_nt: TGCGCCAGCAGAGACGCTAGGGGAGGGAGTGACGAGCAGTACTTC

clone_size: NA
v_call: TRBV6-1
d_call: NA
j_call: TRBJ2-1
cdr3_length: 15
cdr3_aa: CASNPRAVAYNEQFF
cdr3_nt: TGTGCCAGCAATCCAAGGGCGGTGGCCTACAATGAGCAGTTCTTC